This entry features one T cell receptor (beta chain) sequence. The antigen remains undetermined. The data derive from a study of blood T cells in healthy people across ages. The study, taken as a whole, reports: From one million sequenced T cells, diversity estimates were lower bounds. Any changes in expanded clonotypes were possibly confounded, as donor CMV status remained unknown.

Together with a sample-barcoded 5' primer, a J-beta primer mix was included in a second PCR lasting about 6 to 11 cycles. Every cDNA molecule carried a tag from a template-switch adaptor bearing 12 random nucleotides. Via MiXCR, TCRdb re-called the 5' RACE reads, giving one row per CDR3 protein. The data contain just under 900,000 distinct CDR3 sequences, around 30% of them seen just once; the ten biggest clones take up 17%. V lost 9 bases to trimming and J lost 3 bases, with 11 bases between them. The CDR3 length is 12 residues. Germline CDR1 reads SGHTA; CDR2 reads FQGNSA. The V and J genes are TRBV7-2 and TRBJ1-2, with a tentative D call TRBD1 (6 bases). Sequenced sample: blood. The TCR originated in a woman of 80 years or more in good health. The CDR3 sequence is CARTGPDYGYTF. The CDR3 coding sequence is TGTGCCAGGACAGGACCAGACTATGGCTACACCTTC.